This T cell receptor beta chain was obtained from a study of regulatory T cells in long-lasting Graves disease. According to the study, TCR beta libraries were built with iRepertoire HTBI primers and CDR3-region Arm-PCR. TCRdb called the multiplex PCR reads again in MiXCR, with one record for every CDR3 protein. In the table there are fewer than 650,000 distinct CDR3 sequences, 15% to 20% of which are singletons. In regard to this clonotype: One end of the junction does not line up with germline, which may come from a read error.

There are 16 residues in the CDR3. Germline-derived CDR1 and CDR2 are MNHEY and SVGAGI. Time point given: newly diagnosed GD, antithyroid drugs for less than 3 months. Extracted RNA from PBMCs served as the source of the TCR library. These data also formed part of another study, on T cells in Graves' hyperthyroidism and ophthalmopathy. That work contributes: The HTBI primer set served for first-round RT-PCR of the TCR CDR3. Blood also showed most of the thyroid clonotypes that were expanded above 0.001.

This chain uses TRBV6-5 with TRBJ2-5; D is possibly TRBD1 or TRBD2 (6 bases each). This clonotype was sampled from a woman in her twenties or thirties with Graves disease. The sequencing used peripheral blood mononuclear cells (PBMCs), collected at new diagnosis, from a patient treated with antithyroid drugs. The CDR3 reads CASSYSAGGASETQCF. In DNA, the CDR3 is TGTGCCAGCAGTTACTCAGCCGGGGGCGCATCAGAGACCCAGTGCTTC.